A selection of T cell receptor beta chains follows, all from one sample in a study of blood T cell repertoires in COVID-19. The data were produced by immunoSEQ multiplex PCR, yet TCRdb's version contains in-frame clones alone and is incomplete. The sample lists fewer than 400,000 clones, 85% occurring once. The specimen was PBMCs or T cells enriched from blood (not recorded which). The receptors shown here come from a woman in her thirties who had been exposed to COVID-19. Both conserved end residues are part of each CDR3. D genes are given only for firm matches. Clone sizes are given selectively: once, few, many, or a class where the clone is expanded.

TRBD1	TRBV2	TRBJ1-1	-	TGTGCCAGCAGGGGACAGCCGGACCTGAACACTGAAGCTTTCTTT	CASRGQPDLNTEAFF
-	TRBV7-9	TRBJ1-1	-	TGTGCCAGCAGCCGGAACAGGGCAGGAGTCTCGAACACTGAAGCTTTCTTT	CASSRNRAGVSNTEAFF
-	TRBV5-1	TRBJ2-5	-	TGCGCCAGCAGCTCGACATTACAAGAGACCCAGTACTTC	CASSSTLQETQYF
-	TRBV5-1	TRBJ1-4	-	TGCGCCAGCAGCTTGTCGCGGACAGAAGAAAAACTGTTTTTT	CASSLSRTEEKLFF
TRBD2	TRBV7-9	TRBJ2-3	-	TGTGCCAGCAGCTTCTCTTCGGGACTAGTAACAGATACGCAGTATTTT	CASSFSSGLVTDTQYF
-	TRBV19	TRBJ1-1	-	TGTGCCAGTAGTATATCTGTGACATTGAACACTGAAGCTTTCTTT	CASSISVTLNTEAFF
-	TRBV2	TRBJ1-5	-	TGTGCCAGCAGTCTAAGCCGGGACAAAAATCAGCCCCAGCATTTT	CASSLSRDKNQPQHF
TRBD1	TRBV9	TRBJ1-4	-	TGTGCCAGCAGCGTAGAAACAGGGGGTACTAATGAAAAACTGTTTTTT	CASSVETGGTNEKLFF
-	TRBV19	TRBJ2-1	-	TGTGCCAGTAGTATCCCGAACAGGCGGAATGAGCAGTTCTTC	CASSIPNRRNEQFF
TRBD2	TRBV7-9	TRBJ2-5	-	TGTGCCAGCAGCTTAGGGACTAGGCCCTATCACGAGGACTTC	CASSLGTRPYHEDF
-	TRBV28	TRBJ1-1	-	TGTGCCAGCAGTTTACCCTATGGTTTTACGGTAGCTTTCTTT	CASSLPYGFTVAFF
-	TRBV29-1	TRBJ2-1	once	TGCAGCGTTGCGCGGCAGAACAATGAGCAGTTCTTC	CSVARQNNEQFF
TRBD1	TRBV13	TRBJ2-7	medium-sized	TGTGCCAGCAGCGCCGACAGGGGTTACGAGCAGTACTTC	CASSADRGYEQYF
TRBD1	TRBV5-6	TRBJ2-2	-	TGTGCCAGCAGCTCGGGGACAGGCTATACCGGGGAGCTGTTTTTT	CASSSGTGYTGELFF
-	TRBV2	TRBJ1-1	once	TGTGCCAGCAGACCGACAGTTGTCGGCACTGAAGCTTTCTTT	CASRPTVVGTEAFF
-	TRBV30	TRBJ2-7	-	TGTGCCTGGACCTTGTACGGCGGAACCTACGAGCAGTACTTC	CAWTLYGGTYEQYF
TRBD1	TRBV28	TRBJ1-1	many	TGTGCCAGCAGCCGAGACAGGGTGAGTGCTTTCTTT	CASSRDRVSAFF
TRBD1	TRBV7-9	TRBJ1-1	few	TGTGCCAGCAGCTTACAGGGGGCGAACACTGAAGCTTTCTTT	CASSLQGANTEAFF
TRBD1	TRBV28	TRBJ2-3	-	TGTGCCAGCACCGTAATGACAGGGGGCGTCCGTACAGATACGCAGTATTTT	CASTVMTGGVRTDTQYF
-	TRBV28	TRBJ2-7	-	TGTGCCAGCAGCGTGGCGGATGAGCAGTACTTC	CASSVADEQYF
TRBD1	TRBV5-4	TRBJ2-7	-	TGTGCCAGCAGACCCGGGACAGGGGACCACGAGCAGTACTTC	CASRPGTGDHEQYF
TRBD1	TRBV10-2	TRBJ2-7	-	TGCGCCAGCAGTGAGTCGGGGGACAGATACAACGAGCAGTACTTC	CASSESGDRYNEQYF